This T cell receptor beta chain derives from a study of blood T cell repertoires in COVID-19 (dated by TCRdb to 2020 to 2022). General notes on the study: The collaborator samples originated in the United States, Italy and Spain and spanned the acute and convalescent phases of COVID-19. The prospective study material was composed of cDNA or gDNA derived from T cells, B-cell-depleted T cells, or PBMCs. Subjects who had been exposed to COVID-19, were actively infected with it, or had recovered from it provided the deeply sampled blood TCRbeta repertoires that made up the dataset. The repertoires were released in a freely available public database intended as a resource for research on the immune response to SARS-CoV-2. Samples were obtained from the ongoing ImmuneRACE study (first 160 participants) and from about 1,300 subjects provided by 6 global collaborators. A de-identified subject ID, COVID-19 status, age in years and sex were almost always included in the sample metadata. HLA class I and class II types, where available, came from metadata supplied by the sample provider rather than from assay-based typing.

Collaborating institutions collected whole blood in K2EDTA tubes following their own protocols. For TCRbeta analysis, collaborators shipped samples in one of three forms: frozen whole blood, isolated PBMCs, or DNA extracted from either of those sample types. TCRbeta CDR3 regions were amplified from genomic DNA using the immunoSEQ Assay, a bias-controlled multiplex PCR. Concerning the study's data processing: Within the assay, amplification of reference gene primers was used to estimate how many nucleated cells each sample contained. To quantify the absolute abundance of each unique TCRbeta CDR3 rearrangement, sequence reads were collapsed and filtered. For each sample, productive Simpson clonality was calculated as the square root of Simpson's diversity index across productive rearrangements. TCRdb mirrors the immuneACCESS table, restricted to in-frame sequences. Some clones are absent from its copies; in checked studies, under half trace to an unresolved V gene, and the reason for the others is unknown. Clone size and the V and J calls come from that table; the DNA yielded D and trimming. The sample table shows some 60,000 clones, and 75% to 85% are seen once. The ten top clones hold under 7.5% of the sample.

CDR1 LGHDT and CDR2 YNNKEL were looked up in the germline V gene (reference sequence). V is pared back by 2 bases and J by 0 bases, with 12 bases lying between the germline termini. The CDR3 contains 16 residues, cysteine and phenylalanine counted. Kept here is only the CDR3 DNA, which spans 48 bases and is read in frame from base 1. For this clone: The antigen this receptor binds is unknown. No base-level quality is on record; no much larger clone is a single base apart.

On the study overall, not on this receptor specifically: The quantity of clinical and demographic metadata differed by source and by participant and was supplied without curation.

The chain employs TRBV3-1 (or the pseudogene TRBV3-2) and TRBJ2-3; no D gene can be assigned with confidence. The sequence was collected from a man aged 60 to 75 with acute or convalescent COVID-19. The sample comprised peripheral blood. The CDR3 reads CASSQQPSTSTDTQYF. The DNA is TGTGCCAGCAGCCAACAACCTTCGACTAGCACAGATACGCAGTATTTT.